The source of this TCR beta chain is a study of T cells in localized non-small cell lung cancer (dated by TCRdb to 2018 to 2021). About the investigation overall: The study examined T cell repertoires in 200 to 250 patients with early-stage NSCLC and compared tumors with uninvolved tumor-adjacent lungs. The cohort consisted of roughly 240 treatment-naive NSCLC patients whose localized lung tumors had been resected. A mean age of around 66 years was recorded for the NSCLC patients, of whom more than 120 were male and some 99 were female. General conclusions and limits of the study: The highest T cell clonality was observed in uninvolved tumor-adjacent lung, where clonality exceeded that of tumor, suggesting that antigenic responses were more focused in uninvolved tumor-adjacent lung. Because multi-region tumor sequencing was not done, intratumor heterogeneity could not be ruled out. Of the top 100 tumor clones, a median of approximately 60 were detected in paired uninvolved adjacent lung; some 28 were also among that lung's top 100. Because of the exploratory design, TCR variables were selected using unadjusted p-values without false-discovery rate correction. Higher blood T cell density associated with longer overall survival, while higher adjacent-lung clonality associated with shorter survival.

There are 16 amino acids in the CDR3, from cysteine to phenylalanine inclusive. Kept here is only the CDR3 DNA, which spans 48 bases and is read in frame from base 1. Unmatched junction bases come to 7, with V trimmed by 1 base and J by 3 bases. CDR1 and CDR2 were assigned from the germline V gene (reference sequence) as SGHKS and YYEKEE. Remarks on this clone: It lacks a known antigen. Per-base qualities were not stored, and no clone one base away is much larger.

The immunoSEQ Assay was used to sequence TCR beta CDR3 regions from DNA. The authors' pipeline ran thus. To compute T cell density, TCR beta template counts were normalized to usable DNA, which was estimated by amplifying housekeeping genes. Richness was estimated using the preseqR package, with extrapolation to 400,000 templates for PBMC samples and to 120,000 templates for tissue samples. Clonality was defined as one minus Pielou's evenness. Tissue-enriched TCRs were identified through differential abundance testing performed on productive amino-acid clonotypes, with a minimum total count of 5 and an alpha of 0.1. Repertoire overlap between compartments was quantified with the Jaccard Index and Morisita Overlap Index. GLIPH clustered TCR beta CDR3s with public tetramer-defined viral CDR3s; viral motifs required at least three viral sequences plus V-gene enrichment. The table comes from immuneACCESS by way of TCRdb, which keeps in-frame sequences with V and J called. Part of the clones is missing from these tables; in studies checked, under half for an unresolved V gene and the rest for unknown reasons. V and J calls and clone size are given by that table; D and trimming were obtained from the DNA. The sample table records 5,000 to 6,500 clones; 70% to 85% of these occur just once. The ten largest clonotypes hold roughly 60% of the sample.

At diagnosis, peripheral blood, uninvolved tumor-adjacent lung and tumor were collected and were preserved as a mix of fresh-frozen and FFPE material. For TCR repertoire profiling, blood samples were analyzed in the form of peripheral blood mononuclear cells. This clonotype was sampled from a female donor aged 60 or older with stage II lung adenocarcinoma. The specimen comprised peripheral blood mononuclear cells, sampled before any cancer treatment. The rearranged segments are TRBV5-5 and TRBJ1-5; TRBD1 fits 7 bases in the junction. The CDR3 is CASSLRVTGVNQPQHF. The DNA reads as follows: TGTGCCAGCAGCTTGAGGGTAACAGGGGTCAATCAGCCCCAGCATTTT. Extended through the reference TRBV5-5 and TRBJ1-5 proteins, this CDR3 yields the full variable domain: DAGVTQSPTHLIKTRGQQVTLRCSPISGHKSVSWYQQVLGQGPQFIFQYYEKEERGRGNFPDRFSARQFPNYSSELNVNALLLGDSALYLCASSLRVTGVNQPQHFGDGTRLSIL.